The 5 T cell receptor beta chains listed next were all sequenced from one sample in a study of shared clonotypes between healthy human individuals. Some clones are missing from TCRdb's copy, which holds only in-frame ones; the method was immunoSEQ multiplex PCR. This table holds roughly 2.6 million clones, more than 80% found once. The sample comprised naive CD4+ T cells sorted from blood. The subset is: CD45RA+ positively selected. The receptors were sampled from a man in his late teens or twenties in good health.

Concerning this clone: The identical CDR3 is also encoded by other nucleotide sequences in the sample. The rearrangement links TRBV5-1 to TRBJ2-2; 11 bases match TRBD2. This CDR3 spans 16 amino acids. Germline V gene sequence: CDR1 SGHRS, CDR2 YFSETQ. V gave up 4 bases and J gave up 1 base; unmatched junction bases: 3. In DNA form, the CDR3 reads TGCGCCAGCAGCCCGGGACTAGCGGTGAACACCGGGGAGCTGTTTTTT. Residues: CASSPGLAVNTGELFF.

This sequence joins TRBV2 and TRBJ1-4; unclear D gene. This CDR3 region has 14 residues. In germline, CDR1 is SNHLY, CDR2 FYNNEI. Trimming took off 7 bases at V and 8 bases at J, with 17 bases between the two ends. The CDR3 reads CASKTRPLGEKLFF. The CDR3 nucleotides read TGTGCCAGCAAGACTCGACCGCTAGGGGAAAAACTGTTTTTT.

This clone was observed a few times. This rearrangement joins TRBV13 to TRBJ1-5, with 9 nucleotides matching TRBD1. Germline CDR1 and CDR2: PRHDT and FYEKMQ (reference sequence). The CDR3 runs 15 residues. V was clipped by 4 bases and J by 1 base; unmatched bases: 2. The CDR3 sequence: CASSSGQGSNQPQHF. The DNA for the CDR3 is TGTGCCAGCAGCTCGGGACAGGGAAGCAATCAGCCCCAGCATTTT.

The gene calls are TRBV10-3 and TRBJ2-2, with a tentative D call TRBD1 (6 bases). The germline V and J ends were trimmed by 6 bases and 7 bases, with 12 bases remaining between them. CDR3 length: 13 residues. CDR1 is ENHRY, CDR2 SYGVKD, per germline. The CDR3 sequence: CAIRQGMNGELFF. CDR3 sequence (DNA): TGTGCCATCAGACAGGGTATGAACGGGGAGCTGTTTTTT.

The chain employs TRBV19 and TRBJ2-3, with D uncertain. Trimming left V 3 bases short and J 2 bases short, with 15 bases between. The CDR3 is 16 residues long. Germline-derived CDR1 and CDR2 are LNHDA and SQIVND (reference sequence). The CDR3 is CASSIGILGATDTQYF. As DNA, the CDR3 is TGTGCCAGTAGTATCGGTATACTTGGAGCCACAGATACGCAGTATTTT.